Listed here are 10 T cell receptor beta chains from one sample, sequenced in a study of blood T cell repertoires in COVID-19. Clones were sequenced by immunoSEQ multiplex PCR, and TCRdb holds only the in-frame ones, with some missing. The sample lists approximately 450,000 clones, 70% to 90% seen once, with just under 2% in the top ten. The sample comprised PBMCs or T cells enriched from blood (not recorded which). These receptors were taken from a woman under 30 with acute COVID-19.

This chain links TRBV11-2 with TRBJ2-1; 13 bases fit TRBD2. Trimming removed 5 bases from V and 9 bases from J; junction bases left unmatched: 10. Germline V gives CDR1 SGHAT, CDR2 FQNNGV. The CDR3 is 16 residues long. As DNA, the CDR3 is TGTGCCAGCAGCCCACTAGCGGGAGGGCCGGGAAGTGAGCAGTTCTTC. Its protein product is CASSPLAGGPGSEQFF.

The chain combines TRBV3-1 (or the pseudogene TRBV3-2) with TRBJ1-5; TRBD1 is a possible D gene (6 bases). With 1 base removed from V and 7 bases from J, the gap between germline ends came to 11 bases. The CDR3 consists of 14 residues. The germline V gene has CDR1 LGHDT and CDR2 YNNKEL (reference sequence). CDR3 amino acids: CASSQGTGWQPQHF. CDR3 nucleotide sequence: TGTGCCAGCAGCCAAGGCACAGGGTGGCAGCCCCAGCATTTT.

This clone has just a few counts. The gene calls are TRBV12-3 or TRBV12-4 and TRBJ1-1; 7 bases are shared with TRBD1. This CDR3 spans 13 amino acids. V dropped 1 base and J dropped 8; count of bases not matched to a gene: 4. In DNA, the CDR3 is TGTGCCAGCAGTTTAGTTCCAGGGGGAGAAGCTTTCTTT. Its protein is CASSLVPGGEAFF.

The chain is built from TRBV5-5 and TRBJ2-7, with 8 bases that match TRBD1. V was pared by 1 base and J by 5 bases, with 2 bases of the junction left unmatched. Germline CDR1 is SGHKS and CDR2 is YYEKEE (reference sequence). This CDR3 has 13 residues. In nucleotides, the CDR3 is TGTGCCAGCAGCTTGCCAGGGGGCGACGAGCAGTACTTC. This sequence encodes CASSLPGGDEQYF.

The gene calls are TRBV20-1 and TRBJ2-7; TRBD2 matches 11 bases. J gave up 5 bases and V 3 bases, and 9 bases lay outside the gene matches. CDR3 length: 15 residues. Germline CDR1 is DFQATT and CDR2 is SNEGSKA (reference sequence). The CDR3 region is CSASRTSGRIHEQYF. The CDR3 bases are TGCAGTGCTAGTCGTACTAGCGGGAGAATCCACGAGCAGTACTTC.

The chain recombines TRBV3-1 (or the pseudogene TRBV3-2) with TRBJ2-2; 15 bases agree with TRBD2. The V gene's germline CDR1 is LGHDT and CDR2 YNNKEL (reference sequence). CDR3 length: 16 amino acids. J lost 6 bases, V lost 2 bases, and 1 base had no gene match. The CDR3 bases are TGTGCCAGCAGCCAAAGGACTAGCGGGGGGGCCGGGGAGCTGTTTTTT. Translating it yields CASSQRTSGGAGELFF.

Comment on this clone: The same CDR3 can be traced to other DNA sequences in this sample. This rearrangement joins TRBV5-1 to TRBJ1-1; tentatively, D is TRBD1 (6 bases). The CDR3 sequence is 14 residues long. V lost 4 bases and J lost 0, with 10 bases in between. In germline, CDR1 is SGHRS, CDR2 YFSETQ. CDR3 bases: TGCGCCAGCAGCCTTGGACAGATGAACACTGAAGCTTTCTTT. Amino acids: CASSLGQMNTEAFF. Full variable domain (rest looked up from reference TRBV5-1 and TRBJ1-1): KAGVTQTPRYLIKTRGQQVTLSCSPISGHRSVSWYQQTPGQGLQFLFEYFSETQRNKGNFPGRFSGRQFSNSRSEMNVSTLELGDSALYLCASSLGQMNTEAFFGQGTRLTVV.

This clone was detected once. The chain is built from TRBV7-9 and TRBJ1-2; TRBD1 agrees at 8 bases. The CDR3 sequence is 16 residues long. Germline trimming cut 1 base from V and 5 bases from J; bases unmatched to any gene: 9. Germline assignment: CDR1 SEHNR and CDR2 FQNEAQ (reference sequence). The CDR3 DNA follows: TGTGCCAGCAGCTTAGATAGTCAGACAGGGGTTTATGGCTACACCTTC. The encoded protein is CASSLDSQTGVYGYTF.

In this sample, this clone turned up once. The chain has TRBV5-6 and TRBJ1-1; 8 bases align to TRBD1. Looked up from germline, CDR1 is SGHDT and CDR2 is YYEEEE. The CDR3 extends over 13 amino acids. V lost 4 bases and J lost 7; bases outside the gene matches: 6. DNA of the CDR3: TGTGCCAGCAGCCAAACAGGGGGGATTGAAGCTTTCTTT. Its translation is CASSQTGGIEAFF.

The chain links TRBV30 to TRBJ2-7; D gene unclear. The germline V gene has CDR1 GTSNPN and CDR2 SVGIG (reference sequence). The ends were cut back, 3 bases at V and 3 bases at J, with 3 bases in the middle. This CDR3 has 10 residues. The CDR3 sequence is CAWSVYEQYF. The CDR3 coding sequence is TGTGCCTGGAGCGTCTACGAGCAGTACTTC.